This passage covers 15 T cell receptor beta chains from one sample sequenced in a study of cytomegalovirus exposure and HLA in healthy donors. Sequenced by immunoSEQ multiplex PCR; TCRdb stores in-frame clones only, minus some. The table has some 130,000 clones, approximately 84% seen once. The sequencing input was PBMCs. The receptors shown here come from a man between 25 and 39 years old in good health and CMV-seropositive.

The chain combines TRBV6-1 with TRBJ1-1; the D gene is possibly TRBD1 (6 bases). The CDR3 sequence is 14 residues long. CDR1 MNHNS and CDR2 SASEGT come from the germline V gene. The V gene lost 4 bases and the J gene lost 0 bases, with 9 bases spanning the gap. DNA of the CDR3: TGTGCCAGCAGTGTAACAGGGATGAACACTGAAGCTTTCTTT. Its protein product is CASSVTGMNTEAFF.

V and J are TRBV27 and TRBJ2-7; D ambiguous. Germline values: CDR1 MNHEY, CDR2 SMNVEV (reference sequence). Trimming pared 6 bases from V and 0 bases from J, leaving 12 bases between. This CDR3 is 14 amino acids long. The CDR3: CASRARGSSYEQYF. CDR3 nucleotide sequence: TGTGCCAGCAGAGCTAGAGGAAGCTCCTACGAGCAGTACTTC.

In its sample, this clone was seen once. This chain connects TRBV15 to TRBJ2-1; 11 positions agree with TRBD2. Germline V CDR1 and CDR2: LNHNV, YYDKDF (reference sequence). This CDR3 has 16 residues. V lost 0 bases and J lost 9; bases outside the gene matches: 7. The CDR3 coding sequence is TGTGCCACCAGCAGAGAAACTAGCGGGAGAGGGATTGAGCAGTTCTTC. This encodes CATSRETSGRGIEQFF.

The chain links TRBV7-2 to TRBJ1-6; D ambiguous. This CDR3 spans 14 amino acids. Trimming removed 7 bases from V and 5 bases from J, with 12 bases in between. The germline V gene has CDR1 SGHTA and CDR2 FQGNSA. The CDR3 sequence is CASTILLNNSPLHF. CDR3 DNA: TGTGCCAGCACCATACTGCTGAATAATTCACCCCTCCACTTT.

The chain employs TRBV5-1 and TRBJ1-1; 10 bases line up with TRBD1. CDR1 and CDR2 (germline): SGHRS, YFSETQ. The V and J ends lost 3 bases and 5 bases, in that order; junction bases with no gene match: 4. The CDR3 spans 14 residues. The CDR3 loop reads CASSWGQGSTEAFF. The CDR3 DNA reads as TGCGCCAGCAGCTGGGGACAGGGGAGTACTGAAGCTTTCTTT.

This clone has a single count. V gene TRBV6-6 combines with J gene TRBJ2-2; TRBD1 might be the D (6 bases). Trimming left V 7 bases short and J 1 base short, with 10 bases between. The germline gives CDR1 MNHNY, CDR2 SVGAGI (reference sequence). This CDR3 has 14 amino acids. The CDR3 reads CASTPGQNTGELFF. The CDR3 DNA reads TGTGCCAGCACCCCGGGACAGAACACCGGGGAGCTGTTTTTT.

This clone is a singleton in its sample. The CDR3 DNA sequence: TGCGCCAGCAGCCCCCCAGGGCTCAATCAGCCCCAGCATTTT. Its protein is CASSPPGLNQPQHF. The rearrangement joins TRBV4-1 to TRBJ1-5, with D perhaps matching TRBD1 (5 bases). Trimming stripped 4 bases from V and 3 bases from J, with 10 bases between. The CDR3 sequence is 14 residues long. The V gene's germline CDR1 is MGHRA and CDR2 YSYEKL.

This clone has just a few counts. V gene TRBV18 combines with J gene TRBJ2-7, with TRBD1 identical over 10 bases. Trimming removed 4 bases from V and 4 bases from J; junction bases left unmatched: 7. The CDR3 extends over 15 amino acids. Germline V gives CDR1 KGHSH, CDR2 LQKENI. In nucleotides, the CDR3 is TGTGCCAGCTCACTTCTGACAGGGGGCATATACGAGCAGTACTTC. It codes for CASSLLTGGIYEQYF.

The gene calls are TRBV6-6 and TRBJ2-1, with no clear D. Germline CDR1 reads MNHNY; CDR2 reads SVGAGI (reference sequence). The V and J ends lost 5 bases and 9 bases respectively, with 8 bases between them. The CDR3 covers 11 residues. DNA for the CDR3: TGTGCCAGCAGTCCTGGGCGTGAGCAGTTCTTC. Its translation is CASSPGREQFF.

CDR3 protein: CASSLVPGGKGETQYF. Here the CDR3 DNA reads TGCGCCAGCAGCTTGGTTCCAGGGGGAAAGGGAGAGACCCAGTACTTC. V is TRBV5-1 and J is TRBJ2-5, with 7 bases aligning to TRBD1. Germline CDR1 is SGHRS and CDR2 is YFSETQ. The length of the CDR3 is 16 residues. The V and J ends lost 0 bases and 4 bases, in that order; junction bases with no gene match: 9.

The gene calls are TRBV5-6 and TRBJ2-2, with TRBD2 matching over 7 bases. J gave up 5 bases and V 2 bases, and 6 bases lay outside the gene matches. Germline V lookup: CDR1 SGHDT, CDR2 YYEEEE. The CDR3 is 15 residues long. The CDR3 DNA reads TGTGCCAGCAGCTTAGGCGGGAGCGGGACCGGGGAGCTGTTTTTT. Protein: CASSLGGSGTGELFF. Drawing the rest from reference TRBV5-6 and TRBJ2-2, the complete variable domain is DAGVTQSPTHLIKTRGQQVTLRCSPKSGHDTVSWYQQALGQGPQFIFQYYEEEERQRGNFPDRFSGHQFPNYSSELNVNALLLGDSALYLCASSLGGSGTGELFFGEGSRLTVL.

This chain uses TRBV7-2 with TRBJ1-5, with a weak D call TRBD1 (6 bases). The germline CDR1 and CDR2 sequences are SGHTA and FQGNSA. V lost 5 bases to trimming and J lost 9 bases, with 17 bases between them. The CDR3 runs 14 residues. For the CDR3, the DNA is TGTGCCAGCAGCCGCAAGGGGGACGGAACGCCCCAGCATTTT. Its translation: CASSRKGDGTPQHF.

The chain joins TRBV7-2 to TRBJ2-5, with TRBD2 identical over 14 bases. The CDR3 loop spans 16 amino acids. CDR1 and CDR2 (germline): SGHTA, FQGNSA. V was pared by 1 base and J by 5 bases, with 3 bases of the junction left unmatched. The CDR3 reads CASSLGTSGGWETQYF. The DNA for the CDR3 is TGTGCCAGCAGCTTAGGGACTAGCGGGGGGTGGGAGACCCAGTACTTC.

The chain links TRBV7-8 to TRBJ2-7, with 15 positions matching TRBD2. Germline V gives CDR1 SGHVS, CDR2 FQNEAQ. Trimming at V came to 4 bases and at J to 1 base, leaving 11 bases not matched to a gene. The CDR3 length is 19 residues. This CDR3 is CASSSPGLAGGLSSYEQYF. CDR3 nucleotides: TGTGCCAGCAGCTCACCGGGACTAGCGGGAGGTCTGTCGTCCTACGAGCAGTACTTC.

This clone was observed a single time. This chain links TRBV11-2 with TRBJ2-7; possible D gene TRBD1, 5 bases. The ends were cut back, 0 bases at V and 5 bases at J, with 5 bases in the middle. This CDR3 spans 12 amino acids. The V gene's germline CDR1 is SGHAT and CDR2 FQNNGV. The CDR3 is CASSLEGDEQYF. CDR3 sequence (DNA): TGTGCCAGCAGCTTAGAAGGGGACGAGCAGTACTTC.